These 7 T cell receptor beta chains share one sample of origin, sequenced in a study of vaccination effects on CD4 cells after COVID-19. Profiled with immunoSEQ multiplex PCR; TCRdb holds only in-frame clones, not every one. The table lists roughly 15,000 clones, 78% of them singletons. What these receptors recognize is not known. Sequencing in the ViraFEST assay came after antigen-specific CD4+ T cells had been expanded with viral peptide pools, which were used to stimulate PBMC. Around day 10 of culture, CD4+ T cells were separated out. The individual was infected with SARS-CoV-2 between March and December 2020, as confirmed by PCR. The vaccine given was either BNT162b2 or mRNA-1273, in two doses. The source was CD4+ T cells from PBMCs cultured with HCoV-NL63 spike peptides, collected after COVID-19 vaccination. The receptors derive from a human donor who had a prior SARS-CoV-2 infection.

V usage is TRBV11-1 and J usage is TRBJ1-1; possible D gene TRBD1, 5 bases. CDR1 is SGHAT, CDR2 FQDESV, per germline (reference sequence). Trimming cost V 5 bases and J 4 bases, with 20 bases left between them. This CDR3 has 16 amino acids. The CDR3 spells CASSQTWGSEGTEAFF. The DNA of the CDR3 is TGTGCCAGCAGCCAAACCTGGGGCTCTGAGGGCACTGAAGCTTTCTTT.

The rearrangement joins TRBV5-1 to TRBJ2-5, with 12 positions matching TRBD2. V shed 3 bases, J shed 2 bases, and the junction held 11 bases outside the gene matches. The CDR3 sequence is 18 residues long. CDR1 and CDR2 from the germline V gene are SGHRS and YFSETQ. The CDR3 nucleotides are TGCGCCAGCAGCTACCCCCGCCTAGCGGGAGGGCCACAAGAGACCCAGTACTTC. It codes for CASSYPRLAGGPQETQYF.

This clone was found a few times. The gene calls are TRBV4-1 and TRBJ1-1, with no clear D. Between the trimmed V and J ends, which lost 1 base and 3 bases, there was a span of 12 bases. The CDR3 spans 15 residues. Germline V CDR1 and CDR2: MGHRA, YSYEKL. The CDR3 is CASSQVSVGYTEAFF. The DNA for the CDR3 is TGCGCCAGCAGCCAAGTTTCGGTCGGCTACACTGAAGCTTTCTTT.

V usage is TRBV9 and J usage is TRBJ2-1; 11 bases map to TRBD2. V gave up 0 bases and J gave up 0 bases; unmatched junction bases: 5. This CDR3 is built from 18 residues. Germline loops: CDR1 SGDLS, CDR2 YYNGEE. The CDR3 protein is CASSVGLAGGSSYNEQFF. CDR3 DNA: TGTGCCAGCAGCGTAGGGCTAGCGGGAGGTAGCTCCTACAATGAGCAGTTCTTC.

This sequence joins TRBV6-2 or TRBV6-3 and TRBJ2-5; 8 bases map to TRBD2. Germline CDR1 reads MNHEY; CDR2 reads SVGEGT. V lost 4 bases and J lost 5; bases outside the gene matches: 9. CDR3 size: 15 residues. The CDR3: CASSWTSGSGETQYF. In DNA, the CDR3 is TGTGCCAGCAGTTGGACAAGCGGGAGTGGGGAGACCCAGTACTTC.

V usage is TRBV4-2 and J usage is TRBJ1-4, with TRBD1 as a possible D gene (5 bases). Germline V CDR1 and CDR2: LGHNA, YNFKEQ. V dropped 4 bases and J dropped 8 bases, with 14 bases sitting between them. The CDR3 consists of 14 residues. DNA of the CDR3: TGTGCCAGCAGCCTTCGACAGAGTTGGGAAAAACTGTTTTTT. Translated: CASSLRQSWEKLFF.

The V and J genes are TRBV4-1 and TRBJ1-2, with unresolved D. The CDR3 has 13 residues. The ends were cut back, 0 bases at V and 6 bases at J, with 8 bases in the middle. Germline-derived CDR1 and CDR2 are MGHRA and YSYEKL. CDR3 region: CASSQERADGYTF. The DNA of the CDR3 is TGCGCCAGCAGCCAAGAAAGAGCAGATGGCTACACCTTC.